This T cell receptor beta chain was found in a study of graft-versus-host responses after intestinal transplantation. The overall study: All recipients were transplanted with multivisceral, liver-intestinal, or isolated intestinal grafts. Each patient got anti-thymocyte globulin induction, then tacrolimus and steroids for three to four years.

General study results and limits: Recipient-marrow GvH clones were detected, some having first appeared in ileum or blood. Researchers found peak circulating GvH clone levels linked to early post-transplant HvG declines.

Concerning this clone: What it binds is unknown.

The table came from immunoSEQ multiplex PCR; TCRdb's copy has only in-frame clones and leaves some out. The sample holds under 150,000 clones, 85% to 95% seen once. This sequence was found in a human donor who received an intestinal transplant. Here the sequenced sample was unstimulated CD4+ T cells sorted from spleen or lymph node cells, taken before intestinal transplant.

This chain's CDR3 is CASSRGNHQNTEAFF. The CDR3 bases are TGTGCCAGCTCCCGGGGGAACCACCAGAACACTGAAGCTTTCTTT. This chain links TRBV18 with TRBJ1-1, with D perhaps TRBD1 (5 bases). Trimming shortened V by 6 bases and J by 1 base, and 15 bases separated the two germline ends. The CDR3 runs to 15 residues. Germline V CDR1 and CDR2: KGHSH, LQKENI.